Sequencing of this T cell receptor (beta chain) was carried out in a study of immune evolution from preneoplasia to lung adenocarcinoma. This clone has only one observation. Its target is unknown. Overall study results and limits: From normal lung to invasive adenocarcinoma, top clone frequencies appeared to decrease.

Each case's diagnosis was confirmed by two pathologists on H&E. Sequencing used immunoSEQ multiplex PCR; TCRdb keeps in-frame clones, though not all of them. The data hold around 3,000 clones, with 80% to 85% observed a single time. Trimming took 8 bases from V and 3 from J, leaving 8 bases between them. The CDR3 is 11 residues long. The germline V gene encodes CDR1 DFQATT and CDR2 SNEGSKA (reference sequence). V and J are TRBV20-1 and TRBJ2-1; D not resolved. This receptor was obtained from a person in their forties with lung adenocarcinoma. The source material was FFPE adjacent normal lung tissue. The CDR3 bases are TGCAGTACCCAGGTCTACAATGAGCAGTTCTTC. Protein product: CSTQVYNEQFF.